These 10 T cell receptor beta chains share one sample of origin, sequenced in a study of T cell responses to AZD1222 COVID-19 vaccine. Some clones are missing from TCRdb's copy, which holds only in-frame ones; the method was immunoSEQ multiplex PCR. The table includes around 120,000 clones, 80% to 95% detected once. Specimen: peripheral blood, collected on day 0 of AZD1222 vaccination. The origin of the receptors is an adult in good health.

V usage is TRBV7-2 and J usage is TRBJ2-7, with 10 positions matching TRBD2. The CDR3 is made up of 17 amino acids. Germline V gene sequence: CDR1 SGHTA, CDR2 FQGNSA. Trimming cost V 1 base and J 4 bases; bases outside gene matches: 10. CDR3 DNA: TGTGCCAGCAGCTTAGGTCTAGCGGGAGTATTGTGGTACGAGCAGTACTTC. Its translation is CASSLGLAGVLWYEQYF.

The genes are TRBV5-6 and TRBJ1-1, with D possibly being TRBD1 (6 bases). Germline V gene lookup returns CDR1 SGHDT and CDR2 YYEEEE. This CDR3 spans 17 amino acids. The V end was cut by 1 base, the J end by 0 bases, with 16 bases between. Here the CDR3 reads CASSLPLITGMNTEAFF. The CDR3, as DNA: TGTGCCAGCAGCTTGCCCTTAATAACAGGGATGAACACTGAAGCTTTCTTT. The whole variable domain, filled in from reference TRBV5-6 and TRBJ1-1, reads DAGVTQSPTHLIKTRGQQVTLRCSPKSGHDTVSWYQQALGQGPQFIFQYYEEEERQRGNFPDRFSGHQFPNYSSELNVNALLLGDSALYLCASSLPLITGMNTEAFFGQGTRLTVV.

Comment on this clone: A read error may account for a junction end that differs from germline. The CDR3 protein is CANSPVVLMAHYEQYF. CDR3 DNA: TGTGCCAACAGCCCCGTAGTCCTAATGGCCCACTACGAGCAGTACTTC. The V gene is TRBV7-8, the J gene TRBJ2-7; D uncertain. This CDR3 has 16 amino acids. The germline CDR1 and CDR2 sequences are SGHVS and FQNEAQ.

The chain combines TRBV19 with TRBJ2-3; weak D call: TRBD1 (6 bases). The CDR3 covers 15 residues. Per germline, CDR1 LNHDA and CDR2 SQIVND (reference sequence). V lost 8 bases and J lost 0, with 15 bases in between. The CDR3 DNA is TGTGCCAGTCTCTTAGACAGGATTAGCACAGATACGCAGTATTTT. This encodes CASLLDRISTDTQYF.

The CDR3, as DNA: TGTGCCAGCAGCTTGGGGGGGTCTGGAAACACCATATATTTT. It yields the protein CASSLGGSGNTIYF. The chain links TRBV5-6 to TRBJ1-3; a weak D match, TRBD1 (5 bases). The germline CDR1 and CDR2 sequences are SGHDT and YYEEEE. Trimming removed 0 bases at V and 1 base at J, with 5 bases between. The CDR3 runs 14 residues. The complete variable domain, with remaining parts taken from reference TRBV5-6 and TRBJ1-3, reads DAGVTQSPTHLIKTRGQQVTLRCSPKSGHDTVSWYQQALGQGPQFIFQYYEEEERQRGNFPDRFSGHQFPNYSSELNVNALLLGDSALYLCASSLGGSGNTIYFGEGSWLTVV.

The chain is built from TRBV7-6 and TRBJ2-3, with D unclear. CDR1 and CDR2 (germline): SGHVS, FNYEAQ. The V end lost 5 bases, the J end lost 2 bases, and 14 bases lay between the germline ends. There are 15 residues in the CDR3. The CDR3 sequence is CASSPTDSTTDTQYF. The CDR3 DNA is TGTGCCAGCAGCCCAACAGATAGCACCACAGATACGCAGTATTTT.

The chain carries TRBV2 and TRBJ1-2, with D maybe TRBD1 (6 bases). Trimming took off 1 base at V and 4 bases at J, with 13 bases between the two ends. The CDR3 extends over 15 amino acids. Per germline, CDR1 SNHLY and CDR2 FYNNEI. CDR3 residues: CASSEGHRAPYGYTF. The CDR3 DNA reads TGTGCCAGCAGTGAAGGGCACAGGGCACCCTATGGCTACACCTTC.

V gene TRBV30 combines with J gene TRBJ2-3; no clear D. V shed 5 bases and J shed 1 base, with 7 bases lying between them. CDR3 length: 12 amino acids. The germline V gene encodes CDR1 GTSNPN and CDR2 SVGIG (reference sequence). CDR3 sequence: CAWDQGTDTQYF. CDR3 DNA: TGTGCCTGGGATCAGGGCACAGATACGCAGTATTTT. Full variable domain (missing parts from reference TRBV30 and TRBJ2-3): SQTIHQWPATLVQPVGSPLSLECTVEGTSNPNLYWYRQAAGRGLQLLFYSVGIGQISSEVPQNLSASRPQDRQFILSSKKLLLSDSGFYLCAWDQGTDTQYFGPGTRLTVL.

The rearrangement joins TRBV3-1 (or the pseudogene TRBV3-2) to TRBJ2-1; no clear D gene. The CDR3 loop spans 18 amino acids. The germline V gene has CDR1 LGHDT and CDR2 YNNKEL (reference sequence). The V gene lost 1 base and the J gene lost 0 bases, with 16 bases spanning the gap. The CDR3 region has the DNA TGTGCCAGCAGCCAAGGAAGGTCTCTATCGAGCTCCTACAATGAGCAGTTCTTC. Encoded protein: CASSQGRSLSSSYNEQFF.

The genes are TRBV20-1 and TRBJ2-1; D is possibly TRBD1 or TRBD2 (5 bases each). Germline V gene sequence: CDR1 DFQATT, CDR2 SNEGSKA (reference sequence). V lost 7 bases to trimming and J lost 8 bases, with 12 bases between them. CDR3 size: 11 residues. In DNA form, the CDR3 reads TGCAGTGGGATGAGGGGCGATGAGCAGTTCTTC. It yields the protein CSGMRGDEQFF.